This entry is about one T cell receptor beta chain. This clonotype has just a few counts. Its antigen is still unknown. Base quality data are lacking; no much larger clone is found one base away. The record originates from a study of response to subunit inactivated influenza vaccine (dated by TCRdb to 2016 to 2019). At the level of the whole study: The study used deep quantitative T cell receptor repertoire profiling to track responses to a trivalent subunit inactivated influenza vaccine. Beyond this particular receptor, the publication reports: It was suggested by the authors that each seasonal influenza vaccination may recruit only a limited number of new T cells.

The method was RT-PCR. For sequencing, an Illumina HiSeq 2500 was employed. The public sequencing data were trimmed at Q25 with fastp and processed into clonotypes with MiXCR by TCRdb, which kept only in-frame beta chains. Each CDR3 protein appears once, grouped with its most common genes and DNA. The sample includes 400,000 to 650,000 distinct CDR3 sequences, with 6.5% to 8% observed a single time. Under 15% of the sample rests with the top ten. V is reduced by 5 bases and J by 0 bases, leaving a spacing of 5 bases between them. Taken from cysteine to phenylalanine, the CDR3 has 14 residues. Only the CDR3 DNA stays, 42 bases, in frame from base 1. The germline V gene provides CDR1 SGHAT and CDR2 FQNNGV.

This receptor was taken from a man between 50 and 70 years old who received an inactivated influenza vaccine. Donor details come from another sample of the same person, matched by shared clones. The chain uses TRBV11-2 and TRBJ1-6, with the identity of the D gene unclear. Specimen: PBMCs from blood, collected less than 25 months after vaccination. The CDR3 region reads CASSPPSYNSPLHF. The DNA sequence is TGTGCCAGCAGCCCCCCCTCCTATAATTCACCCCTCCACTTT.